Listed here are 15 T cell receptor beta chains from one sample, sequenced in a study of read filtering for tumor transcriptome and immune sequencing. The library was built from around 400 ng RNA with molecular barcoded adaptors for alpha/delta and beta/gamma chains. TCRdb processed the reads anew with MiXCR; each CDR3 protein has one entry. The data show some 120,000 distinct CDR3 sequences, approximately 12% seen once. Sequenced material: a population of CD138-negative cells sorted from bone marrow. The source of these receptors is a donor at least 40 years old with multiple myeloma.

To note about this clonotype: With a much larger clone just one base away, this may be a read error. The V call is TRBV29-1, the J call TRBJ2-3, with D uncertain. Germline lookup yields CDR1 SQVTM and CDR2 ANQGSEA. V dropped 8 bases and J dropped 6 bases, with 15 bases sitting between them. This CDR3 region has 12 residues. The CDR3 sequence is CSSDPNGDTQYF. CDR3 coding DNA: TGCAGCTCTGACCCGAACGGCGATACGCAGTATTTT.

As DNA, the CDR3 is TGTGCCACTCGAACTAGGGAGCTGTTTTTT. Encoded protein: CATRTRELFF. The chain couples TRBV28 to TRBJ2-2, with D uncertain. The CDR3 extends over 10 amino acids. The germline V gene encodes CDR1 MDHEN and CDR2 SYDVKM. V dropped 10 bases and J dropped 9 bases, with 9 bases sitting between them.

This clonotype was detected ten times or more. The V call is TRBV25-1, the J call TRBJ2-3; no firm D call. The V gene's germline CDR1 is MGHDK and CDR2 SYGVNS. The germline V and J ends were trimmed by 8 bases and 1 base, with 13 bases remaining between them. CDR3 length equals 14 residues. The CDR3 protein is CASLGFPGTDTQYF. The CDR3 DNA is TGTGCCAGCCTCGGGTTTCCGGGCACAGATACGCAGTATTTT.

This clonotype was counted many times. The chain has TRBV6-6 and TRBJ1-1; D not certain. Germline V gene data show CDR1 as MNHNY and CDR2 as SVGAGI (reference sequence). Trimming took off 6 bases at V and 5 bases at J, with 10 bases between the two ends. The CDR3 runs 12 residues. The DNA for the CDR3 is TGTGCCAGCAGCCATGCGGGAACTGAAGCTTTCTTT. It translates to CASSHAGTEAFF.

In its sample, this clonotype was seen many times. This chain joins TRBV7-9 and TRBJ2-2, with unresolved D. Germline V gene data show CDR1 as SEHNR and CDR2 as FQNEAQ (reference sequence). With 11 bases removed from V and 2 bases from J, the gap between germline ends came to 12 bases. The CDR3 sequence is 13 residues long. CDR3 in DNA: TGTGCCCCGCGACGGAGTAACACCGGGGAGCTGTTTTTT. Amino acid sequence: CAPRRSNTGELFF.

With regard to this clonotype: This likely traces to a read error, being one base from a far larger clone. The V call is TRBV6-5, the J call TRBJ2-1; perhaps TRBD1 as D (6 bases). The V gene's germline CDR1 is MNHEY and CDR2 SVGAGI. V was cut by 4 bases and J by 10 bases, with 14 bases left in between. The CDR3 sequence is 13 residues long. The CDR3 DNA is TGTGCCAGCAGTTTGGACAGAGAATACGAGCAGTTCTTC. Amino acids: CASSLDREYEQFF.

The table lists this clonotype with many counts. The chain joins TRBV28 to TRBJ1-5; D is perhaps TRBD1 (5 bases). The V end lost 3 bases, the J end lost 3 bases, and 15 bases lay between the germline ends. Per the germline V gene, CDR1 is MDHEN and CDR2 is SYDVKM. The CDR3 is made up of 16 amino acids. The CDR3 DNA is TGTGCCAGCAGTTTGGTGGGAGCAGGGTACAATCAGCCCCAGCATTTT. Translated: CASSLVGAGYNQPQHF. The full variable domain, its missing parts supplied by reference TRBV28 and TRBJ1-5, is DVKVTQSSRYLVKRTGEKVFLECVQDMDHENMFWYRQDPGLGLRLIYFSYDVKMKEKGDIPEGYSVSREKKERFSLILESASTNQTSMYLCASSLVGAGYNQPQHFGDGTRLSIL.

This clonotype was recorded at least ten times. The CDR3 DNA sequence: TGTGCCAGCAGTTTTGGGGGGAGAGGAGAGACCCAGTACTTC. Encoded protein: CASSFGGRGETQYF. The chain couples TRBV12-3 or TRBV12-4 to TRBJ2-5; TRBD2 is a possible D gene (6 bases). V lost 3 bases, J lost 4 bases, and 12 bases lay in between. The CDR3 spans 14 residues.

This clonotype was counted ten times or more. V gene TRBV5-1 combines with J gene TRBJ1-1; D possibly corresponds to TRBD1 (5 bases). Germline-derived CDR1 and CDR2 are SGHRS and YFSETQ. The CDR3 runs to 15 residues. V lost 4 bases, J lost 4 bases, and 17 bases lay in between. CDR3 in amino acids: CASSRILDSVTEAFF. In DNA form, the CDR3 reads TGCGCCAGCAGCCGGATACTTGACAGCGTCACTGAAGCTTTCTTT.

Of note for this clonotype: A much more abundant neighbour one base away suggests this may be a read error. The rearrangement uses TRBV29-1 and TRBJ2-5; 8 bases fit TRBD2. The germline CDR1 and CDR2 sequences are SQVTM and ANQGSEA. The CDR3 spans 14 residues. The CDR3, as DNA: TGCAGCGTTTCCGTGCGGGGGGCTCAAGAGTCCCAGTACTTC. This codes for CSVSVRGAQESQYF.

This clonotype was detected many times. The chain uses TRBV20-1 and TRBJ2-1, with 9 nucleotides matching TRBD2. Germline V gives CDR1 DFQATT, CDR2 SNEGSKA (reference sequence). V was pared by 3 bases and J by 2 bases, with 8 bases of the junction left unmatched. CDR3 length: 16 amino acids. CDR3 sequence: CSASWREGRAYNEQFF. For the CDR3, the DNA is TGCAGTGCTAGTTGGCGGGAGGGCCGGGCCTACAATGAGCAGTTCTTC.

This clonotype has a handful of counts. The chain has TRBV10-3 and TRBJ2-2; TRBD1 aligns across 7 bases. The length of the CDR3 is 13 residues. Unmatched junction bases numbered 6, after V lost 7 bases and J lost 7 bases. Germline V gene lookup returns CDR1 ENHRY and CDR2 SYGVKD. The CDR3 reads CAIKGASNGELFF. DNA for the CDR3: TGTGCCATCAAGGGGGCTAGCAACGGGGAGCTGTTTTTT.

This clonotype was counted at least ten times. The chain carries TRBV7-9 and TRBJ2-1; perhaps D is TRBD1 or TRBD2 (5 bases each). This CDR3 contains 15 residues. Trimming shortened V by 1 base and J by 6 bases, and 13 bases separated the two germline ends. Germline CDR1 and CDR2: SEHNR and FQNEAQ (reference sequence). The CDR3 loop reads CASSLGGTKLNEQFF. The DNA of the CDR3 is TGTGCCAGCAGCTTAGGTGGGACCAAGCTCAATGAGCAGTTCTTC.

At least ten counts were recorded for this clonotype. The J gene is TRBJ2-1, the V gene TRBV5-1; 10 bases align to TRBD2. The CDR3 totals 15 residues. Germline values: CDR1 SGHRS, CDR2 YFSETQ. V was clipped by 0 bases and J by 9 bases; unmatched bases: 6. The CDR3, as DNA: TGCGCCAGCAGCTTGGGTTCTAGCGGGAGTGGTGAGCAGTTCTTC. This sequence encodes CASSLGSSGSGEQFF.

This clonotype was recorded many times. CDR3 DNA sequence: TGTGCCAGCTCACCACCCAACAGTAGGGGGTCCCCTCTCTCTGGGGCCAACGTCCTGACTTTC. It is translated as CASSPPNSRGSPLSGANVLTF. The V call is TRBV18, the J call TRBJ2-6; possible D gene TRBD1, 6 bases. V was cut by 0 bases and J by 0 bases, with 21 bases left in between. This CDR3 contains 21 residues. The germline V gene encodes CDR1 KGHSH and CDR2 LQKENI.